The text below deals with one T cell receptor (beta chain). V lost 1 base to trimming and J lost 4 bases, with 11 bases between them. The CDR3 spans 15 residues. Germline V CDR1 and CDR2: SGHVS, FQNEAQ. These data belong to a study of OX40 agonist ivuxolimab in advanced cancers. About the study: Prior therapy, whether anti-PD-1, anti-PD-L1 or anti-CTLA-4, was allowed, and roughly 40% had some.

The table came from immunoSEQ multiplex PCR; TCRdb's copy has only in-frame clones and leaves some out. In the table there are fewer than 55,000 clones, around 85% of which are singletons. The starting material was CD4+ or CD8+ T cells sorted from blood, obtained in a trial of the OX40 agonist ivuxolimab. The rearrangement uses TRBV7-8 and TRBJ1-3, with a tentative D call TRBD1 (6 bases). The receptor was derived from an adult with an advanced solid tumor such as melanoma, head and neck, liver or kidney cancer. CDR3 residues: CASSLEPGAGNTIYF. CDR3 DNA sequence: TGTGCCAGCAGCTTAGAACCAGGGGCCGGAAACACCATATATTTT.